The rows below give T cell receptor beta chains drawn from one sample of a study of cytomegalovirus exposure and HLA in healthy donors. Here immunoSEQ multiplex PCR was the method, and the copy in TCRdb shows in-frame clones only, minus some. The table records some 130,000 clones, over 70% of them present only once. The specimen sequenced was PBMCs. These receptors were collected from a man aged 18-30 years in good health and CMV-seronegative. CDR3s include the opening cysteine and the closing phenylalanine or tryptophan. The order of the fields is CDR3 DNA, CDR3 protein, V gene, J gene, clone size, D gene. The D gene is left open where the match is weak. Expanded clones are given a class, and other clones once, few, many or no size at all.

DNA: TGTGCCACCAGCCCCCGACAGGGTGCAACCAACGAGCAGTACTTC
CDR3: CATSPRQGATNEQYF
V: TRBV15
J: TRBJ2-7
size: NA
D: TRBD1

DNA: TGTGCCAGCAGCCACAGGGTTCCCTTGCGAGGGGATTCACCCCTCCACTTT
CDR3: CASSHRVPLRGDSPLHF
V: TRBV7-2
J: TRBJ1-6
size: NA
D: NA

DNA: TGTGCCAGCTCACCCCGAGCCTCCGGGCAGGGGGGCTATGGCTACACCTTC
CDR3: CASSPRASGQGGYGYTF
V: TRBV18
J: TRBJ1-2
size: NA
D: TRBD1

DNA: TGTGCCAGCAGCTCCGACGACTACTACAATGAGCAGTTCTTC
CDR3: CASSSDDYYNEQFF
V: TRBV11-3
J: TRBJ2-1
size: NA
D: NA

DNA: TGTGCCAGCAGAATAGGGGAGGCTGAAGCTTTCTTT
CDR3: CASRIGEAEAFF
V: TRBV2
J: TRBJ1-1
size: NA
D: NA

DNA: TGTGCCATCAGTCGACAGGCTGGAAACACCATATATTTT
CDR3: CAISRQAGNTIYF
V: TRBV10-3
J: TRBJ1-3
size: NA
D: NA

DNA: TGTGCCAGCAGCTTAGGTGGGACACTCTATGGCTACACCTTC
CDR3: CASSLGGTLYGYTF
V: TRBV7-2
J: TRBJ1-2
size: NA
D: NA

DNA: TGTGCCAGCAGCGGAGGGACAGGGAATTCACCCCTCCACTTT
CDR3: CASSGGTGNSPLHF
V: TRBV7-2
J: TRBJ1-6
size: NA
D: TRBD1

DNA: TGCGCCAGCAGCGGGAGCCAAGAGACCCAGTACTTC
CDR3: CASSGSQETQYF
V: TRBV5-1
J: TRBJ2-5
size: NA
D: NA

DNA: TGTGCCAGCAGTGCTGCACAGGGGGCTGGCACAGATACGCAGTATTTT
CDR3: CASSAAQGAGTDTQYF
V: TRBV6-6
J: TRBJ2-3
size: once
D: TRBD1